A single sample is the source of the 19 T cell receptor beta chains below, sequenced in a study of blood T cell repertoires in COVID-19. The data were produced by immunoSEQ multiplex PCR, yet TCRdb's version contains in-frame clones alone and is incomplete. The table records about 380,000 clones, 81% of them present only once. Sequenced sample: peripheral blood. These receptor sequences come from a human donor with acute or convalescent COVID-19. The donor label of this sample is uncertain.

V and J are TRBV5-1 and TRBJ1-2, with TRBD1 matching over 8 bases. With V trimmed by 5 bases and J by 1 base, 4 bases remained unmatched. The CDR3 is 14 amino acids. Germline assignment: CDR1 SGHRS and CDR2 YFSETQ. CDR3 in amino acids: CASRPGGGNYGYTF. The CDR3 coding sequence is TGCGCCAGCAGGCCAGGGGGCGGTAACTATGGCTACACCTTC.

In DNA form, the CDR3 reads TGTGCCAGCAGCTTAGGCGGCGGGTTCCCCGGCGAAAAACTGTTTTTT. Translated: CASSLGGGFPGEKLFF. V gene TRBV7-6 combines with J gene TRBJ1-4, with unresolved D. Germline assignment: CDR1 SGHVS and CDR2 FNYEAQ. The CDR3 has 16 residues. Trimming removed 1 base at V and 8 bases at J, with 17 bases between.

The CDR3 region has the DNA TGTGCCAGCAGCCTGAACACAGGGCACAATCAGCCCCAGCATTTT. Protein product: CASSLNTGHNQPQHF. The chain has TRBV5-5 and TRBJ1-5; tentatively, D is TRBD1 (6 bases). The V gene's germline CDR1 is SGHKS and CDR2 YYEKEE (reference sequence). V was trimmed by 4 bases and J by 3 bases, leaving 14 bases between them. The CDR3 covers 15 residues.

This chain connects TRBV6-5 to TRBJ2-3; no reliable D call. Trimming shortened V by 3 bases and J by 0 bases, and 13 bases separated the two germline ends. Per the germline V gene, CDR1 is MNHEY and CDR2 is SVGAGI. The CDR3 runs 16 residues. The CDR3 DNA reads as TGTGCCAGCAGTTATTATGTACAATCTAGCACAGATACGCAGTATTTT. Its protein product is CASSYYVQSSTDTQYF.

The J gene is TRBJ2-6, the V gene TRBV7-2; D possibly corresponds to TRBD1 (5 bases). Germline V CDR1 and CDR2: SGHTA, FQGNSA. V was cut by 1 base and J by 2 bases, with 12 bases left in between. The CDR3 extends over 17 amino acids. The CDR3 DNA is TGTGCCAGCAGCTTAGGTCCCCAGGGCCCTGGGGCCAACGTCCTGACTTTC. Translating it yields CASSLGPQGPGANVLTF.

The DNA of the CDR3 is TGTGCCAGCATTTTCGCCAGGGGAAACACCATATATTTT. It specifies CASIFARGNTIYF. The chain uses TRBV2 and TRBJ1-3; no firm D call. CDR1 is SNHLY and CDR2 is FYNNEI in the germline V gene. The V and J ends lost 7 bases and 4 bases respectively, with 11 bases between them. CDR3 size: 13 residues. Filled out from reference TRBV2 and TRBJ1-3, the complete variable domain reads EPEVTQTPSHQVTQMGQEVILRCVPISNHLYFYWYRQILGQKVEFLVSFYNNEISEKSEIFDDQFSVERPDGSNFTLKIRSTKLEDSAMYFCASIFARGNTIYFGEGSWLTVV.

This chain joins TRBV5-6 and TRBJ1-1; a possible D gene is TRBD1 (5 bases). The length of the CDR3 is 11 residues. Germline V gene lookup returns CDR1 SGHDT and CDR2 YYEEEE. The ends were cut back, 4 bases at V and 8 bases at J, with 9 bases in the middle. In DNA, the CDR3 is TGTGCCAGCAGCGGCGGGGCAGAAGCTTTCTTT. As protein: CASSGGAEAFF.

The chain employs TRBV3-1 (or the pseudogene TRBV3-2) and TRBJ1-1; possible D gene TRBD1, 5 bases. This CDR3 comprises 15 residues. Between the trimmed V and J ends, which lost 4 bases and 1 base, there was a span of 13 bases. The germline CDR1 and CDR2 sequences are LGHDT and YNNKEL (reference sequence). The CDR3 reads CASSPISQANTEAFF. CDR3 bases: TGTGCCAGCAGCCCCATCTCACAGGCGAACACTGAAGCTTTCTTT.

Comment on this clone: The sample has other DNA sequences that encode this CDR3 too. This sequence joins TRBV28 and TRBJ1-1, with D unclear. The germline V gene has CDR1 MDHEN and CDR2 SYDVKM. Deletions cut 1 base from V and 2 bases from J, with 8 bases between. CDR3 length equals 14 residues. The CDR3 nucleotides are TGTGCCAGCAGTTTATTGATACTAAACACTGAAGCTTTCTTT. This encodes CASSLLILNTEAFF.

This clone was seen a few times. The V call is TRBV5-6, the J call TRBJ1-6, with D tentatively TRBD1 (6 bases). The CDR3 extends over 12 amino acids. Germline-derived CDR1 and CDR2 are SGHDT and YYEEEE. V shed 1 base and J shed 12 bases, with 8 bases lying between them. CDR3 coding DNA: TGTGCCAGCAGCTTGAAGACAGGACCCCTCCACTTT. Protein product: CASSLKTGPLHF. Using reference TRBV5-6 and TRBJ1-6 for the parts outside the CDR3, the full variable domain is DAGVTQSPTHLIKTRGQQVTLRCSPKSGHDTVSWYQQALGQGPQFIFQYYEEEERQRGNFPDRFSGHQFPNYSSELNVNALLLGDSALYLCASSLKTGPLHFGNGTRLTVT.

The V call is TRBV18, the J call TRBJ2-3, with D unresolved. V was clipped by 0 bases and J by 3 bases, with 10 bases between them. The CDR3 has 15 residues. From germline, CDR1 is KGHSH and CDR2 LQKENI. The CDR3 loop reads CASSPPGVRTDTQYF. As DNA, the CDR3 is TGTGCCAGCTCACCACCGGGTGTGAGGACAGATACGCAGTATTTT.

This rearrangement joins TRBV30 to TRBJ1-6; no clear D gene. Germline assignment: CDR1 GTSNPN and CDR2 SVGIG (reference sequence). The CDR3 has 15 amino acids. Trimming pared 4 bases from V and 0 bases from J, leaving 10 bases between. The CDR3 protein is CAWTEQSSYNSPLHF. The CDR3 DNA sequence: TGTGCCTGGACCGAGCAAAGCTCCTATAATTCACCCCTCCACTTT.

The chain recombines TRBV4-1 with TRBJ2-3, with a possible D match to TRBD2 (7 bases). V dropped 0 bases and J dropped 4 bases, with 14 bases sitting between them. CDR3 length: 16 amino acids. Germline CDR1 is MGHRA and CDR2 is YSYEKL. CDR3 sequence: CASSQEFARGPDTQYF. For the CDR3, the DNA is TGCGCCAGCAGCCAAGAGTTCGCGCGGGGGCCAGATACGCAGTATTTT.

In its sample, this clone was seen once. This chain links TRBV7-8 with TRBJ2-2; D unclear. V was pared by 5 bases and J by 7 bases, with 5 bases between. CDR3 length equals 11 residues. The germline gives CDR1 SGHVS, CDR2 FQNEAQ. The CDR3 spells CASSLNGELFF. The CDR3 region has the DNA TGTGCCAGCAGCCTAAACGGGGAGCTGTTTTTT.

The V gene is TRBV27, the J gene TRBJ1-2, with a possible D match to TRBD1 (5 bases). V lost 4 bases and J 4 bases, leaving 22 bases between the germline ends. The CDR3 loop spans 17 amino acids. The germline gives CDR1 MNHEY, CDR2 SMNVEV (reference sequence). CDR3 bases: TGTGCCAGCAGTTGGGACTGGGAGGTAGGCAGGTCCTATGGCTACACCTTC. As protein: CASSWDWEVGRSYGYTF.

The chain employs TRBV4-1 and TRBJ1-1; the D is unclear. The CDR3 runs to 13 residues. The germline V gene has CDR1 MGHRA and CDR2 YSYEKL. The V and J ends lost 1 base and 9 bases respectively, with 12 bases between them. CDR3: CASSQGAPRQAFF. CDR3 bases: TGCGCCAGCAGCCAAGGGGCACCCAGGCAAGCTTTCTTT.

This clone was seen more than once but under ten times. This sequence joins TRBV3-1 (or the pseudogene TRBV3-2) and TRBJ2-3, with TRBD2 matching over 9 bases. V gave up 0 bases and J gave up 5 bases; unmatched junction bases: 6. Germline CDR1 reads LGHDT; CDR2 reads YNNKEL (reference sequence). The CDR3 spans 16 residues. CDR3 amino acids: CASSQDPAGGGDTQYF. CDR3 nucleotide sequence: TGTGCCAGCAGCCAAGATCCGGCGGGGGGGGGAGATACGCAGTATTTT.

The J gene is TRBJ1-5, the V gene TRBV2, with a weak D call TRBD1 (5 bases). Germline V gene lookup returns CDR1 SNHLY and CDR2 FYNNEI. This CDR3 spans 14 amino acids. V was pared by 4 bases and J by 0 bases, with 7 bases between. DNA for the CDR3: TGTGCCAGCAGTGTAGGGGATAGCAATCAGCCCCAGCATTTT. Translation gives CASSVGDSNQPQHF.

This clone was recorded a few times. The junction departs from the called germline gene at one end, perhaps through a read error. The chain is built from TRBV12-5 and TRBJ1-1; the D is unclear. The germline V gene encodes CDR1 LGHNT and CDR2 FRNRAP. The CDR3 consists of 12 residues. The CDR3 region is CASGLAPEAPRF. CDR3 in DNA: TGTGCTAGTGGTTTGGCACCGGAGGCCCCCCGTTTT.